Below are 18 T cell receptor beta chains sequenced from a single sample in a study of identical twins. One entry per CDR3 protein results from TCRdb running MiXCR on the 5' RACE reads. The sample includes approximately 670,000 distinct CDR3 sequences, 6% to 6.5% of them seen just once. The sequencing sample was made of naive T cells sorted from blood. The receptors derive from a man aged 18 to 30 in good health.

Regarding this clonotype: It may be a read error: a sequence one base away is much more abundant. The CDR3, as DNA: TGTGCCAGCAGTCGGGGGACCGCCGAAGCTTCCTTT. Its translation: CASSRGTAEASF. The rearrangement links TRBV7-2 to TRBJ1-1; maybe TRBD1 (5 bases). This CDR3 has 12 residues. CDR1 and CDR2 (germline): SGHTA, FQGNSA.

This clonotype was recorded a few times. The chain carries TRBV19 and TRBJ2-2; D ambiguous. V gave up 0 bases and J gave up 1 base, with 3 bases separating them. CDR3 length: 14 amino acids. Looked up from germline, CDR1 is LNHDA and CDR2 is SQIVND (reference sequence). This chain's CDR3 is CASSIEGNTGELFF. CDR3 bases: TGTGCCAGTAGTATAGAGGGGAACACCGGGGAGCTGTTTTTT. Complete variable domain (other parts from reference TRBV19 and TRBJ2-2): DGGITQSPKYLFRKEGQNVTLSCEQNLNHDAMYWYRQDPGQGLRLIYYSQIVNDFQKGDIAEGYSVSREKKESFPLTVTSAQKNPTAFYLCASSIEGNTGELFFGEGSRLTVL.

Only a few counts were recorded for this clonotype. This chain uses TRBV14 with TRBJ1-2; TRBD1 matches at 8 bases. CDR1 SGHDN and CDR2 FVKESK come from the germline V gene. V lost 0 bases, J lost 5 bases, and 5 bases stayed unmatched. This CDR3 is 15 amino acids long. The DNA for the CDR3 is TGTGCCAGCAGCCAAGAGGCGACAGGGGCTTATGGCTACACCTTC. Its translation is CASSQEATGAYGYTF.

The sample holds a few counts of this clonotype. The CDR3: CASSPRMTGGYNEQFF. The CDR3 coding sequence is TGTGCCAGCAGCCCAAGAATGACAGGGGGATACAATGAGCAGTTCTTC. The rearrangement links TRBV7-9 to TRBJ2-1, with 9 positions matching TRBD1. Germline lookup yields CDR1 SEHNR and CDR2 FQNEAQ (reference sequence). The CDR3 runs to 16 residues. The J segment lost 4 bases and the V segment lost 5 bases, leaving 9 bases of the junction unmatched. The whole variable domain, remainder taken from reference TRBV7-9 and TRBJ2-1, is DTGVSQNPRHKITKRGQNVTFRCDPISEHNRLYWYRQTLGQGPEFLTYFQNEAQLEKSRLLSDRFSAERPKGSFSTLEIQRTEQGDSAMYLCASSPRMTGGYNEQFFGPGTRLTVL.

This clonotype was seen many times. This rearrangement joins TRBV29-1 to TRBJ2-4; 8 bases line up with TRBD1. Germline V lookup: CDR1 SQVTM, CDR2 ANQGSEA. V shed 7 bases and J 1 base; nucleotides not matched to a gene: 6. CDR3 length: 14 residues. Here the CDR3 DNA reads TGCAGCGCCACAGGGGGGTTGGCCAAAAACATTCAGTACTTC. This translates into CSATGGLAKNIQYF. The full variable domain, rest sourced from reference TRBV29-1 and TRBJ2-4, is SAVISQKPSRDICQRGTSLTIQCQVDSQVTMMFWYRQQPGQSLTLIATANQGSEATYESGFVIDKFPISRPNLTFSTLTVSNMSPEDSSIYLCSATGGLAKNIQYFGAGTRLSVL.

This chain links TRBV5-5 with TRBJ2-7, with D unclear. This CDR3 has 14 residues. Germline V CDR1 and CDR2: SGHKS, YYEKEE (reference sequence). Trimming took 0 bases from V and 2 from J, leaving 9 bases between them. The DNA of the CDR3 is TGTGCCAGCAGCTTGGTGTGGGCAGCCTACGAGCAGTACTTC. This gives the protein CASSLVWAAYEQYF.

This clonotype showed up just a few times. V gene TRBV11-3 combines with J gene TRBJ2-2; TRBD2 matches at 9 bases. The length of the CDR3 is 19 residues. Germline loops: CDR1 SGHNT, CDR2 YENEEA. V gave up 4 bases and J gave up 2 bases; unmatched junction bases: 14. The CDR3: CASSSRGRAQFPNTGELFF. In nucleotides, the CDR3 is TGTGCCAGCAGCTCCCGCGGGAGGGCCCAATTTCCTAACACCGGGGAGCTGTTTTTT.

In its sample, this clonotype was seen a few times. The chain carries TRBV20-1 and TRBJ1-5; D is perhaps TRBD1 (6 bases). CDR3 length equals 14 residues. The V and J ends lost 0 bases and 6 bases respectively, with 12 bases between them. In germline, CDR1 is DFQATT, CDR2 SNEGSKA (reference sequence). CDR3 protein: CSARDPRGRQPQHF. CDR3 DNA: TGCAGTGCTAGAGATCCCCGGGGGCGTCAGCCCCAGCATTTT.

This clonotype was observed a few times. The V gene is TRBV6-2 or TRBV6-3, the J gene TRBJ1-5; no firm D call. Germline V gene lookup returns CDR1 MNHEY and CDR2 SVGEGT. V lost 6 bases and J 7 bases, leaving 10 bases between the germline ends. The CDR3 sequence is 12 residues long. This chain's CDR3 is CASSERMQPQHF. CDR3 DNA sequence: TGTGCCAGCAGCGAAAGGATGCAGCCCCAGCATTTT.

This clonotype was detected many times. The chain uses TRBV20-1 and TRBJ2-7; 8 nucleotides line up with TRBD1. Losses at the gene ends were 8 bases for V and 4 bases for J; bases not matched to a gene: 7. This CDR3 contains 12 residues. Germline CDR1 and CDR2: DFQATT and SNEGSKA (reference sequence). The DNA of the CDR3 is TGCAGTACCCGGACAGGGCTGTACGAGCAGTACTTC. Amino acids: CSTRTGLYEQYF.

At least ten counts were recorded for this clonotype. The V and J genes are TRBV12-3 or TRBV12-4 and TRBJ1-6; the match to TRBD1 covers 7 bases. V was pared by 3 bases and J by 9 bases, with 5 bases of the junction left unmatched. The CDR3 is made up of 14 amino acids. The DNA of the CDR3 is TGTGCCAGCAGTTTTGGTCAGGGGGGTTCACCCCTCCACTTT. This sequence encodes CASSFGQGGSPLHF.

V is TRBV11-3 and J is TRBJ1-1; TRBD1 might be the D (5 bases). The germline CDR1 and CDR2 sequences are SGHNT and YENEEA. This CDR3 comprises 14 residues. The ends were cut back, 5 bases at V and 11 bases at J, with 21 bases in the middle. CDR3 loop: CASSAPGHQRWAFF. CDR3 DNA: TGTGCCAGCAGCGCGCCGGGGCATCAAAGATGGGCTTTCTTT.

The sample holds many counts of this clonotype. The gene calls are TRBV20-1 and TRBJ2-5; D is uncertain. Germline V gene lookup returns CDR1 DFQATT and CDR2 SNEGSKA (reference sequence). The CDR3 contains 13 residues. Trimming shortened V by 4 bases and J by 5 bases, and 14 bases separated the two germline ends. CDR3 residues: CSAIVRVGETQYF. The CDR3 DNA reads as TGCAGTGCTATCGTTAGGGTGGGGGAGACCCAGTACTTC.

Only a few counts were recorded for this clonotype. The CDR3 is CSGSGTGNEKLFF. Here the CDR3 DNA reads TGCAGCGGGTCCGGGACAGGGAACGAAAAACTGTTTTTT. V and J are TRBV29-1 and TRBJ1-4, with TRBD1 identical over 9 bases. Trimming cost V 7 bases and J 8 bases; bases outside gene matches: 8. Germline V gene sequence: CDR1 SQVTM, CDR2 ANQGSEA. CDR3 length: 13 amino acids. The variable domain in full, completed from reference TRBV29-1 and TRBJ1-4, reads SAVISQKPSRDICQRGTSLTIQCQVDSQVTMMFWYRQQPGQSLTLIATANQGSEATYESGFVIDKFPISRPNLTFSTLTVSNMSPEDSSIYLCSGSGTGNEKLFFGSGTQLSVL.

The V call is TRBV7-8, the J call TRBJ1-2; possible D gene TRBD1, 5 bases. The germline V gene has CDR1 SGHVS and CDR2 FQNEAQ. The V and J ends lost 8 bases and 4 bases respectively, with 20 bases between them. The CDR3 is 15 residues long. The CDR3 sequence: CASRTTGSLGYGYTF. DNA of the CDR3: TGTGCCAGCCGGACAACAGGCTCCTTGGGCTATGGCTACACCTTC. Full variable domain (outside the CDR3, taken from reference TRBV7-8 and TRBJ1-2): GAGVSQSPRYKVAKRGQDVALRCDPISGHVSLFWYQQALGQGPEFLTYFQNEAQLDKSGLPSDRFFAERPEGSVSTLKIQRTQQEDSAVYLCASRTTGSLGYGYTFGSGTRLTVV.

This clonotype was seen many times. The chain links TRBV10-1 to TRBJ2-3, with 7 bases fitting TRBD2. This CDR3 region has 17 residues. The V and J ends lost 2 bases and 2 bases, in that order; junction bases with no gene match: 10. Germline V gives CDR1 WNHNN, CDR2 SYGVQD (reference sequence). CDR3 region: CASSESIASGPTDTQYF. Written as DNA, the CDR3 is TGCGCCAGCAGTGAGAGTATCGCTAGCGGACCCACAGATACGCAGTATTTT.

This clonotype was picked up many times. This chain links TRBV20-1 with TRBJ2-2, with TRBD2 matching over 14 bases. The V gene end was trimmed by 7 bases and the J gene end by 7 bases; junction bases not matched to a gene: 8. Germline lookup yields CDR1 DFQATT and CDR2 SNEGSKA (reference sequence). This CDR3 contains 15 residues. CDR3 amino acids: CSVPTSGRVHGELFF. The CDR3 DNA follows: TGCAGTGTCCCGACTAGCGGGAGGGTTCACGGGGAGCTGTTTTTT.

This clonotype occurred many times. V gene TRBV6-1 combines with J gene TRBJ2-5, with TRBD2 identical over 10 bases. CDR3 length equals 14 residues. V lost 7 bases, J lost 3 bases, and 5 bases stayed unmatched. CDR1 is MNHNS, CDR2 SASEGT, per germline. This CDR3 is CASISLAGEETQYF. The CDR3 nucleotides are TGTGCCAGCATCTCCCTAGCGGGAGAAGAGACCCAGTACTTC.